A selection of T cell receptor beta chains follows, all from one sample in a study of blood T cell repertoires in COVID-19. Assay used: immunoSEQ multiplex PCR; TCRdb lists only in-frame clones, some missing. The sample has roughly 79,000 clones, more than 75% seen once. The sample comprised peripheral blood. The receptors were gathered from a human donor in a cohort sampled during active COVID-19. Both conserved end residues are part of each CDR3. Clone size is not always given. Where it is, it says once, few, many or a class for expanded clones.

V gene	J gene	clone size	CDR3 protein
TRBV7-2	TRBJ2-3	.	CASSPKAGTGRTDTQYF
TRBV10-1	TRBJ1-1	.	CASSRGQSAAAFF
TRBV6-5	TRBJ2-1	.	CASSYQAVNNEQFF
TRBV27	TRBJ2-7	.	CASNRIYEQYF
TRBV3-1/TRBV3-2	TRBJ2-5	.	CASSQERRVGETQYF
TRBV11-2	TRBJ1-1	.	CASRPGGRLEAFF
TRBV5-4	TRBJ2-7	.	CASSMDRAEQYF
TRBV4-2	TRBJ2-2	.	CASSQSPGLNTGELFF
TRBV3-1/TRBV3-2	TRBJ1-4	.	CASSQGTFNEKLFF
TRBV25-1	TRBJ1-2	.	CASSGRTGDGYTF
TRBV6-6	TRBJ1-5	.	CASSPGGGTGGQYSNQPQHF
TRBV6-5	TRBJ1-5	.	CASSYTGSNQPQHF
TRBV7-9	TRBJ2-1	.	CASSPTNEQFF
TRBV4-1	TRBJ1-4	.	CASSQVPGANEKLFF
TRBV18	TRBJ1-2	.	CASSPPNDSGYTF
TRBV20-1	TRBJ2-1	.	CSARDSVEQFF
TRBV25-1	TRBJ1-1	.	CASSTPGISEAFF
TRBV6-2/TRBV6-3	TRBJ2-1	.	CASSRPGWINEQFF
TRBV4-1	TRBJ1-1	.	CASSQSRDRNTEAFF
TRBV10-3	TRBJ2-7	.	CAISQDRDYEQYF
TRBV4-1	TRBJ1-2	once	CASSEDHEVTNYGYTF
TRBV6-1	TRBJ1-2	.	CASSEALFDSFYTF
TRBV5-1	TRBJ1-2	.	CASSVDREGYTF
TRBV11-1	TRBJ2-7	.	CASSSGGTGNNEQYF
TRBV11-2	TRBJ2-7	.	CASSLAPRGGAIGGEQYF
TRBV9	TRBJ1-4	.	CASSVGPSNEKLFF
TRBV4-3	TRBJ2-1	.	CASSQAGGTYNEQFF
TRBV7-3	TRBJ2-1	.	CASSYGDRDHNEQFF
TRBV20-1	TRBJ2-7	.	CSASKRGGGYEQYF
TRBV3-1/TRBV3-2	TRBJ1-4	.	CASSSRDRGREKLFF
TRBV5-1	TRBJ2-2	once	CASSLVWQTNTGELFF
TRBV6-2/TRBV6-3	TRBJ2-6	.	CASSKPRQGASGANVLTF
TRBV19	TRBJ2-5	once	CASSQQGGQETQYF
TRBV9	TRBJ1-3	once	CASSVATGGHGGNTIYF
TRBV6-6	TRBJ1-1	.	CASSARGLDTEAFF
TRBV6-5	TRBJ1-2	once	CASSYSKTSGGYTF
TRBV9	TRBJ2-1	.	CASSVQGDSYNEQFF
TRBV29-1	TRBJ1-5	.	CSAPTGGDNQPQHF
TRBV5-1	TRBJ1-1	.	CASSQTAVMNTEAFF
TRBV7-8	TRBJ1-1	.	CASSPQGEAFF
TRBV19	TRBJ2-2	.	CASKQGPPSGTGELFF
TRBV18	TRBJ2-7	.	CASSPLAGGEQYF
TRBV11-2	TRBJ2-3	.	CASSYAGAWVTDTQYF
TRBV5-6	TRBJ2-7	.	CASSLSGYEQYF
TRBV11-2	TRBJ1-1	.	CASSPQWNTEAFF
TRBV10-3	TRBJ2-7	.	CAISAGTGGEQYF